This TCR beta chain is drawn from a study of cytomegalovirus exposure and HLA in healthy donors. The CDR3 sequence is 13 residues long. The V and J ends lost 2 bases and 5 bases, in that order; junction bases with no gene match: 2. The V gene's germline CDR1 is MNHEY and CDR2 SMNVEV (reference sequence). This clone was seen a handful of times. The PCR had 60 Vbeta and 13 Jbeta primers. Profiled with immunoSEQ multiplex PCR; TCRdb holds only in-frame clones, not every one. Altogether 190,000 or so clones are present, 80% being singletons, with the ten largest covering 0.65%. Sequencing input: PBMCs. The source of this sequence is a boy younger than 18 in good health and CMV-seronegative. J is TRBJ2-7 and V is TRBV27, with 8 bases aligning to TRBD2. CDR3 DNA sequence: TGTGCCAGCAGTTTAGCGGGGGGCCACGAGCAGTACTTC. Its protein product is CASSLAGGHEQYF.